This entry is about one T cell receptor (beta chain). TCR beta CDR3 region amplification was performed from RNA transcripts. Using the HTBI primer set, a first-round RT-PCR was run on the TCR CDR3. One entry per CDR3 protein, called by TCRdb with MiXCR from the multiplex PCR reads. The repertoire holds more than 450,000 distinct CDR3 sequences, with 14% as singletons. The data are from a study of T cells in Graves' hyperthyroidism and ophthalmopathy. CDR1 ENHRY and CDR2 SYGVKD come from the germline V gene. Unmatched junction bases numbered 7, after V lost 7 bases and J lost 5 bases. The length of the CDR3 is 16 residues. Patients were excluded because of uncontrolled infection, other autoimmune disease, pregnancy or lactation. Diagnoses used clinical symptoms, serum thyroxine and TRAb, thyroid ultrasound and orbital computed tomography. Using less than 12 ml of fresh peripheral blood, PBMCs were prepared.

The material sequenced was blood. The receptor was derived from a middle-aged woman with Graves' hyperthyroidism. The chain couples TRBV10-3 to TRBJ2-1; 14 positions agree with TRBD2. The CDR3 nucleotides are TGTGCCATCACCGGGACTAGCGGGGGCCTCGACAATGAGCAGTTCTTC. Translation: CAITGTSGGLDNEQFF.